The 18 T cell receptor beta chains in this list originate from one sample, sequenced in a study of neurological immune-mediated disorders. TCRdb re-derived calls from the 5' RACE reads in MiXCR, one entry per CDR3 protein. This sample has 54,000 or so distinct CDR3 sequences, with 3% to 4% found just once. Sequencing used PBMCs. These receptors came from a woman younger than 45 with multiple sclerosis.

This clonotype was seen repeatedly, ten times or more. CDR3 DNA: TGCGCCAGCAGCTTGGTCACCAAAAACATTCAGTACTTC. Translating it yields CASSLVTKNIQYF. The rearrangement uses TRBV5-1 and TRBJ2-4; D gene ambiguous. The CDR3 runs to 13 residues. V gave up 0 bases and J gave up 2 bases, with 3 bases separating them. CDR1 is SGHRS, CDR2 YFSETQ, per germline.

This clonotype was seen ten or more times. The CDR3 nucleotides are TGTGCCAGCAGCTTAACGGGGGGTAGTGCTGAAGCTTTCTTT. This sequence encodes CASSLTGGSAEAFF. The V gene is TRBV7-3, the J gene TRBJ1-1; possible D gene TRBD1, 5 bases. Trimming took off 0 bases at V and 6 bases at J, with 11 bases between the two ends. The germline CDR1 and CDR2 sequences are SGHTA and FQGTGA. The length of the CDR3 is 14 residues.

This clonotype showed up many times. The chain recombines TRBV5-1 with TRBJ2-1, with D tentatively TRBD1 (6 bases). The germline CDR1 and CDR2 sequences are SGHRS and YFSETQ. CDR3 size: 13 residues. Trimming stripped 5 bases from V and 8 bases from J, with 14 bases between. The CDR3 sequence is CASSSEGGYEQFF. The CDR3 nucleotides read TGCGCCAGCAGTTCCGAAGGGGGATATGAGCAGTTCTTC.

This clonotype was counted ten times or more. One end of the junction is discordant with germline, which a read error may explain. CDR3 coding DNA: TGTGCCAGCAGTTTAACGGGGCTCGGGCAGCCCCAGAATTTT. It specifies CASSLTGLGQPQNF. This sequence joins TRBV28 and TRBJ1-5; tentative D call: TRBD1 (5 bases). Germline V gene data show CDR1 as MDHEN and CDR2 as SYDVKM. CDR3 length: 14 residues.

In its sample, this clonotype was seen many times. The chain uses TRBV5-1 and TRBJ1-1; no clear D gene. There are 13 residues in the CDR3. CDR1 and CDR2 from the germline V gene are SGHRS and YFSETQ. The V gene lost 4 bases and the J gene lost 6 bases, with 13 bases spanning the gap. CDR3 sequence (DNA): TGCGCCAGCAGCCCAGATTGGGTCCCTGAAGCTTTCTTT. This sequence encodes CASSPDWVPEAFF.

Many counts were recorded for this clonotype. V gene TRBV20-1 combines with J gene TRBJ2-7; D ambiguous. With 5 bases removed from V and 3 bases from J, the gap between germline ends came to 11 bases. This CDR3 has 12 residues. From germline, CDR1 is DFQATT and CDR2 SNEGSKA (reference sequence). CDR3 in amino acids: CSAETLDYEQYF. Written as DNA, the CDR3 is TGCAGTGCTGAGACCTTGGACTACGAGCAGTACTTC.

This clonotype was recorded many times. The rearrangement uses TRBV20-1 and TRBJ2-7, with TRBD1 matching over 9 bases. CDR3 length equals 15 residues. With V trimmed by 4 bases and J by 3 bases, 10 bases remained unmatched. CDR1 is DFQATT and CDR2 is SNEGSKA in the germline V gene (reference sequence). The chain's CDR3 is CSATQGGTGFYEQYF. CDR3 DNA: TGCAGTGCTACCCAGGGGGGGACAGGGTTCTACGAGCAGTACTTC.

This clonotype was observed many times. The chain is built from TRBV29-1 and TRBJ2-2; possibly TRBD1 or TRBD2 for D (5 bases each). Germline V gene lookup returns CDR1 SQVTM and CDR2 ANQGSEA. The CDR3 covers 13 residues. V was trimmed by 3 bases and J by 6 bases, leaving 11 bases between them. DNA of the CDR3: TGCAGCGTTGAGGGGACGTGGTCCGGGGAGCTGTTTTTT. The encoded protein is CSVEGTWSGELFF.

The rearrangement joins TRBV7-2 to TRBJ2-7; D not resolved. Germline V lookup: CDR1 SGHTA, CDR2 FQGNSA. Between the trimmed V and J ends, which lost 4 bases and 4 bases, there was a span of 5 bases. CDR3 size: 11 residues. CDR3 region: CASSSPYEQYF. The CDR3, as DNA: TGTGCCAGCAGCTCTCCGTACGAGCAGTACTTC.

Ten or more counts support this clonotype. The gene calls are TRBV7-9 and TRBJ2-5, with D possibly TRBD2 on 5 matching bases. Germline CDR1 is SEHNR and CDR2 is FQNEAQ (reference sequence). The CDR3 is 16 residues long. V shed 5 bases and J shed 3 bases, with 19 bases lying between them. CDR3 DNA: TGTGCCAGCAGCCGACGGTTAACCGGAGGAGAAGAGACCCAGTACTTC. It specifies CASSRRLTGGEETQYF.

This clonotype was recorded at least ten times. The chain is built from TRBV5-1 and TRBJ1-1; a weak D match, TRBD1 (6 bases). CDR1 and CDR2 from the germline V gene are SGHRS and YFSETQ. V was clipped by 4 bases and J by 2 bases, with 12 bases between them. The CDR3 is 14 residues long. The CDR3 reads CASSIQGANTEAFF. In nucleotides, the CDR3 is TGCGCCAGCAGCATACAGGGTGCTAACACTGAAGCTTTCTTT.

This clonotype was observed at least ten times. This rearrangement joins TRBV6-5 to TRBJ2-3, with 9 bases matching TRBD1. This CDR3 has 14 amino acids. CDR1 MNHEY and CDR2 SVGAGI come from the germline V gene. With V trimmed by 6 bases and J by 2 bases, 3 bases remained unmatched. The DNA for the CDR3 is TGTGCCAGCAGAGGACAGGGGTACACAGATACGCAGTATTTT. As protein: CASRGQGYTDTQYF.

This clonotype was picked up many times. The rearrangement links TRBV15 to TRBJ1-1; D might be TRBD1 (6 bases). V lost 8 bases and J 9 bases, leaving 19 bases between the germline ends. The germline CDR1 and CDR2 sequences are LNHNV and YYDKDF (reference sequence). There are 13 residues in the CDR3. CDR3: CATAPGHGYQAFF. In DNA, the CDR3 is TGTGCCACCGCCCCGGGACACGGTTACCAAGCTTTCTTT.

A few counts support this clonotype. V usage is TRBV5-5 and J usage is TRBJ1-5; 8 nucleotides line up with TRBD1. V lost 2 bases, J lost 7 bases, and 8 bases stayed unmatched. The CDR3 is 15 residues long. Germline CDR1 is SGHKS and CDR2 is YYEKEE (reference sequence). CDR3 coding DNA: TGTGCCAGCAGCTTCGGACAGGGAGGGAGACAGCCCCAGCATTTT. It translates to CASSFGQGGRQPQHF.

This clonotype showed up many times. The rearrangement uses TRBV28 and TRBJ1-6; D gene unclear. V shed 3 bases and J shed 7 bases, with 10 bases lying between them. The CDR3 is 14 amino acids. Germline CDR1 and CDR2: MDHEN and SYDVKM. The CDR3 DNA reads TGTGCCAGCAGTTTGAGGGATTTCAATTCACCCCTCCACTTT. Its translation is CASSLRDFNSPLHF.

This clonotype was picked up many times. The chain uses TRBV6-2 or TRBV6-3 and TRBJ2-7, with D maybe TRBD1 (6 bases). Trimming stripped 5 bases from V and 6 bases from J, with 17 bases between. The CDR3 runs to 14 residues. CDR1 and CDR2 (germline): MNHEY, SVGEGT. The CDR3 sequence is CASSQRGDRFEQYF. The CDR3 DNA reads TGTGCCAGCAGTCAAAGGGGAGACAGGTTCGAGCAGTACTTC.

This clonotype has a count of ten or more. The rearrangement links TRBV28 to TRBJ2-5; D might be TRBD2 (6 bases). Looked up from germline, CDR1 is MDHEN and CDR2 is SYDVKM. The CDR3 totals 14 residues. With 4 bases removed from V and 1 base from J, the gap between germline ends came to 10 bases. The CDR3 here is CASSYVGGQETQYF. The CDR3 DNA reads TGTGCCAGCAGTTACGTGGGGGGCCAAGAGACCCAGTACTTC.

The table lists this clonotype with many counts. The chain combines TRBV6-2 or TRBV6-3 with TRBJ2-1; D is possibly TRBD2 (5 bases). With 4 bases removed from V and 0 bases from J, the gap between germline ends came to 19 bases. Germline V CDR1 and CDR2: MNHEY, SVGEGT. CDR3 length equals 18 residues. The CDR3 reads CASSFSPRGRTSYNEQFF. DNA of the CDR3: TGTGCCAGCAGTTTTTCCCCCCGAGGGCGGACCTCCTACAATGAGCAGTTCTTC.